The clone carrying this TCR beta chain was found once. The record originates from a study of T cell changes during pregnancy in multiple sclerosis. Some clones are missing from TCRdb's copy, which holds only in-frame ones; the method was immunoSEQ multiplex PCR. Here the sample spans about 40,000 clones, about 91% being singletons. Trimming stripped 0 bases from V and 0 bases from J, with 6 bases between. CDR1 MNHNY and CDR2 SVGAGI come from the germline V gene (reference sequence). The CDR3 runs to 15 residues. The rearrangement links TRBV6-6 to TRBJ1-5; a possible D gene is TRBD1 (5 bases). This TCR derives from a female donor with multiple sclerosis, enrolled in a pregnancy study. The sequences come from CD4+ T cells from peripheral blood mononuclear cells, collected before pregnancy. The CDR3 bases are TGTGCCAGCAGTTACTCGGGGGGTAGCAATCAGCCCCAGCATTTT. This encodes CASSYSGGSNQPQHF.